A selection of T cell receptor beta chains follows, all from one sample in a study of blood T cell repertoires in COVID-19. Profiling relied on immunoSEQ multiplex PCR, and the TCRdb table lists in-frame clones only, not all of them. The table has some 200,000 clones, 82% seen once. The sequenced sample consisted of PBMCs or T cells enriched from blood (not recorded which). The receptor source for this set is a man aged 40-49 years who had recovered from COVID-19. Each CDR3 is given with its conserved first and last residue. A D gene is named only where the DNA matches it firmly. Rows give clone size only sometimes, using once, few, many, or a class for an expanded clone.

CDR3aa: CASSQDKRTTDTQYF
CDR3nt: TGCGCCAGCAGCCAAGATAAGAGAACCACAGATACGCAGTATTTT
j_gene: TRBJ2-3
abundance: .
v_gene: TRBV4-3
d_gene: .

CDR3aa: CASSADRVNYGYTF
CDR3nt: TGTGCCAGTAGCGCGGACAGGGTTAACTATGGCTACACCTTC
j_gene: TRBJ1-2
abundance: .
v_gene: TRBV19
d_gene: TRBD1

CDR3aa: CASSQVSTSRYNEQFF
CDR3nt: TGCGCCAGCAGCCAAGTCTCTACTAGCAGGTACAATGAGCAGTTCTTC
j_gene: TRBJ2-1
abundance: .
v_gene: TRBV4-3
d_gene: .

CDR3aa: CASSSVGLAGTYEQYF
CDR3nt: TGTGCCAGCAGTTCTGTCGGACTAGCGGGGACCTACGAGCAGTACTTC
j_gene: TRBJ2-7
abundance: .
v_gene: TRBV28
d_gene: TRBD2

CDR3aa: CASSRTGPGELFF
CDR3nt: TGTGCCAGCTCCCGGACAGGACCCGGGGAGCTGTTTTTT
j_gene: TRBJ2-2
abundance: .
v_gene: TRBV2
d_gene: TRBD1

CDR3aa: CATGLAGVFGELFF
CDR3nt: TGTGCCACAGGGCTAGCGGGAGTGTTCGGGGAGCTGTTTTTT
j_gene: TRBJ2-2
abundance: .
v_gene: TRBV28
d_gene: TRBD2

CDR3aa: CASSQVPRGGVQAFF
CDR3nt: TGTGCCAGCAGCCAAGTCCCCAGGGGTGGTGTACAAGCTTTCTTT
j_gene: TRBJ1-1
abundance: .
v_gene: TRBV14
d_gene: .

CDR3aa: CASSLGQPPDTQYF
CDR3nt: TGTGCCAGCAGTTTAGGACAGCCCCCAGATACGCAGTATTTT
j_gene: TRBJ2-3
abundance: .
v_gene: TRBV27
d_gene: .

CDR3aa: CASSLQRANYGYTF
CDR3nt: TGTGCCAGCAGTTTGCAACGAGCTAACTATGGCTACACCTTC
j_gene: TRBJ1-2
abundance: .
v_gene: TRBV28
d_gene: .

CDR3aa: CAWSVNGGETQYF
CDR3nt: TGTGCCTGGAGTGTCAACGGGGGGGAGACCCAGTACTTC
j_gene: TRBJ2-5
abundance: .
v_gene: TRBV30
d_gene: TRBD2

CDR3aa: CASSLGQYNSPLHF
CDR3nt: TGTGCCAGCAGTTTAGGCCAGTATAATTCACCCCTCCACTTT
j_gene: TRBJ1-6
abundance: .
v_gene: TRBV27
d_gene: .

CDR3aa: CAITSGLAGDTQYF
CDR3nt: TGTGCCATCACCTCGGGACTAGCGGGAGATACGCAGTATTTT
j_gene: TRBJ2-3
abundance: .
v_gene: TRBV10-3
d_gene: TRBD2

CDR3aa: CASSVGVTSGNTIYF
CDR3nt: TGTGCCAGCAGCGTAGGGGTGACCTCTGGAAACACCATATATTTT
j_gene: TRBJ1-3
abundance: .
v_gene: TRBV2
d_gene: .

CDR3aa: CASSVVMTGVDTQYF
CDR3nt: TGTGCCAGCAGCGTCGTTATGACAGGGGTGGATACGCAGTATTTT
j_gene: TRBJ2-3
abundance: .
v_gene: TRBV7-9
d_gene: TRBD1

CDR3aa: CASSREYRGEAFF
CDR3nt: TGTGCCAGCAGCAGAGAGTACAGGGGCGAAGCTTTCTTT
j_gene: TRBJ1-1
abundance: few
v_gene: TRBV11-2
d_gene: TRBD1

CDR3aa: CASSSQGITTADTQYF
CDR3nt: TGTGCCAGCAGCTCCCAGGGGATTACGACTGCAGATACGCAGTATTTT
j_gene: TRBJ2-3
abundance: .
v_gene: TRBV7-8
d_gene: .

CDR3aa: CASSPRGQETQYF
CDR3nt: TGCGCCAGCAGCCCCCGGGGGCAAGAGACCCAGTACTTC
j_gene: TRBJ2-5
abundance: .
v_gene: TRBV5-1
d_gene: .

CDR3aa: CASSLALSTDTQYF
CDR3nt: TGTGCCAGCAGCTTAGCATTAAGCACAGATACGCAGTATTTT
j_gene: TRBJ2-3
abundance: few
v_gene: TRBV7-2
d_gene: .

CDR3aa: CASSLAGGQGNSPLHF
CDR3nt: TGTGCCAGCAGCTTAGCGGGGGGACAGGGGAATTCACCCCTCCACTTT
j_gene: TRBJ1-6
abundance: .
v_gene: TRBV7-9
d_gene: TRBD1

CDR3aa: CASSSTGGYEKLFF
CDR3nt: TGCGCCAGCAGCTCAACAGGGGGCTATGAAAAACTGTTTTTT
j_gene: TRBJ1-4
abundance: .
v_gene: TRBV4-1
d_gene: TRBD1